Listed here is a single T cell receptor beta chain. Its specificity is unknown. This entry is derived from a study of beta chain features in type 1 diabetes. Study-level results: When Type 1 diabetes patients were examined, their TCRB CDR3s proved moderately but significantly shorter in all four CD4+ subsets.

The CDR3 loop spans 13 amino acids. The germline gives CDR1 SGHTA, CDR2 FQGNSA. V was pared by 0 bases and J by 5 bases, with 5 bases between. Every isolated RNA sample was fully reverse transcribed, so sequencing captured expressed TCRB transcripts. About 3.6 million reads was the average for naive, central memory and regulatory T cell samples. The assay was immunoSEQ multiplex PCR, and TCRdb's table has in-frame clones only and misses some. Among about 620,000 clones listed, around 15% were seen once. The sequence derives from a young man in good health. The chain uses TRBV7-2 and TRBJ1-5; no reliable D call. The sample consisted of naive CD4+ T cells from blood. In DNA, the CDR3 is TGTGCCAGCAGCTTAGCCATTCATCAGCCCCAGCATTTT. It encodes CASSLAIHQPQHF.